This passage covers 13 T cell receptor beta chains from one sample sequenced in a study of T cells after yellow fever vaccination. TCRdb reprocessed the 5' RACE reads with MiXCR, giving one entry per CDR3 protein. This table holds fewer than 500,000 distinct CDR3 sequences, 18% found once. The sample in question was PBMCs, obtained before the yellow fever booster vaccination. All receptors derive from a man younger than 35 who received the YFV17D yellow fever vaccine.

This clonotype was seen a few times. The chain links TRBV6-5 to TRBJ1-1; no clear D. Germline assignment: CDR1 MNHEY and CDR2 SVGAGI. V lost 6 bases to trimming and J lost 1 base, with 9 bases between them. The CDR3 is made up of 13 amino acids. The DNA for the CDR3 is TGTGCCAGCAGGCCCGATCAGAACACTGAAGCTTTCTTT. This codes for CASRPDQNTEAFF.

The table lists this clonotype with a few counts. This chain connects TRBV19 to TRBJ1-1, with 11 bases lining up with TRBD1. V lost 7 bases, J lost 4 bases, and 8 bases stayed unmatched. Germline V gives CDR1 LNHDA, CDR2 SQIVND (reference sequence). The length of the CDR3 is 15 residues. This CDR3 is CASTRTGGAGTEAFF. CDR3 coding DNA: TGTGCCAGTACCCGGACAGGGGGCGCAGGCACTGAAGCTTTCTTT.

V is TRBV29-1 and J is TRBJ2-5; D is uncertain. The length of the CDR3 is 12 residues. CDR1 and CDR2 (germline): SQVTM, ANQGSEA. Trimming cost V 1 base and J 4 bases, with 7 bases left between them. CDR3 sequence (DNA): TGCAGCGTTGAAGGACGAGTAGAGACCCAGTACTTC. Its protein is CSVEGRVETQYF.

About this clonotype itself: The junction departs from germline at one end; a sequencing error may be responsible. The J gene is TRBJ2-1, the V gene TRBV6-2 or TRBV6-3; D unresolved. CDR3 length: 12 residues. CDR1 MNHEY and CDR2 SVGEGT come from the germline V gene. The CDR3 nucleotides read TGTGCCAGCAGCCTTGGCAGCAATGATCAGTTCTTC. The encoded protein is CASSLGSNDQFF.

This clonotype was seen a few times. The CDR3 sequence: CASSLTGVISGNTIYF. The CDR3 DNA follows: TGTGCCAGCAGCTTAACGGGGGTGATCTCTGGAAACACCATATATTTT. The chain employs TRBV7-8 and TRBJ1-3; perhaps TRBD1 as D (5 bases). In germline, CDR1 is SGHVS, CDR2 FQNEAQ. V gave up 2 bases and J gave up 0 bases, with 11 bases separating them. This CDR3 is built from 16 residues.

This clonotype was counted only a few times. The CDR3: CASSYLGGYEQYV. The CDR3 DNA is TGTGCCAGCAGTTATCTGGGGGGTTACGAGCAGTACGTC. The chain carries TRBV12-3 or TRBV12-4 and TRBJ2-7; tentative D call: TRBD2 (6 bases). CDR3 length: 13 residues. With 4 bases removed from V and 4 bases from J, the gap between germline ends came to 11 bases.

The CDR3 nucleotides are TGTGCCAGCAAGATCCTGGACACCCGGGGCACTGAAGCTTTCTTT. Protein product: CASKILDTRGTEAFF. This rearrangement joins TRBV2 to TRBJ1-1, with TRBD1 as a possible D gene (5 bases). CDR3 length: 15 amino acids. The germline CDR1 and CDR2 sequences are SNHLY and FYNNEI. Trimming left V 7 bases short and J 4 bases short, with 19 bases between.

The chain employs TRBV9 and TRBJ1-2, with TRBD1 as a possible D gene (6 bases). CDR3 size: 14 residues. The germline V and J ends were trimmed by 3 bases and 3 bases, with 12 bases remaining between them. CDR1 is SGDLS and CDR2 is YYNGEE in the germline V gene. The CDR3 DNA reads TGTGCCAGCAGCGGGGACACAGGACACTATGGCTACACCTTC. It translates to CASSGDTGHYGYTF.

The chain has TRBV7-8 and TRBJ2-7; 8 bases line up with TRBD1. This CDR3 has 17 amino acids. Germline V gives CDR1 SGHVS, CDR2 FQNEAQ. V trimming: 7 bases; J trimming: 0 bases; junction bases outside the gene matches: 14. The CDR3 DNA is TGTGCCAGCACCAACTCCCCGGGACAGGCTTACTCCTACGAGCAGTACTTC. Protein: CASTNSPGQAYSYEQYF.

DNA for the CDR3: TGTGCCAGCAGCCGCGAACTGGCGCACGCGAACACCGGGGAGCTGTTTTTT. Protein product: CASSRELAHANTGELFF. The genes are TRBV7-7 and TRBJ2-2; D gene ambiguous. Between the trimmed V and J ends, which lost 5 bases and 0 bases, there was a span of 16 bases. Germline CDR1 SSHAT, CDR2 FNYEAQ (reference sequence). The CDR3 has 17 residues.

This rearrangement joins TRBV4-3 to TRBJ2-1; D remains ambiguous. CDR1 is LGHNA, CDR2 YSLEER, per germline. The length of the CDR3 is 13 residues. V was clipped by 1 base and J by 3 bases, with 4 bases between them. CDR3: CASSQAHYNEQFF. The DNA of the CDR3 is TGCGCCAGCAGCCAAGCCCACTACAATGAGCAGTTCTTC.

A few counts support this clonotype. The chain is built from TRBV10-3 and TRBJ1-1; 7 nucleotides line up with TRBD1. Germline CDR1 ENHRY, CDR2 SYGVKD. This CDR3 spans 13 amino acids. Trimming at V came to 6 bases and at J to 5 bases, leaving 6 bases not matched to a gene. The CDR3 is CAIRGTVRTEAFF. The CDR3 nucleotides are TGTGCCATCAGGGGGACAGTAAGAACTGAAGCTTTCTTT.

The chain recombines TRBV29-1 with TRBJ2-2; 7 bases align to TRBD1. The CDR3 consists of 15 residues. The V gene end was trimmed by 5 bases and the J gene end by 0 bases; junction bases not matched to a gene: 6. The V gene's germline CDR1 is SQVTM and CDR2 ANQGSEA. The chain's CDR3 is CSVHRTGANTGELFF. The CDR3, as DNA: TGCAGCGTTCACCGGACAGGCGCGAACACCGGGGAGCTGTTTTTT.